In its sample, the clone carrying this T cell receptor beta chain was seen many times. Its antigen remains unknown. The V end was cut by 3 bases, the J end by 5 bases, with 13 bases between. From germline, CDR1 is LGHNA and CDR2 YSLEER. This CDR3 region has 14 residues. This entry is derived from a study of CD8 T cells in ankylosing spondylitis. Study results and limitations: Several highly homologous variants made up a TCR beta motif, and this motif appeared characteristic of ankylosing spondylitis blood.

One entry per CDR3 protein results from TCRdb running MiXCR on the 5' RACE reads. Among more than 400,000 distinct CDR3 sequences listed, roughly 5.3% were seen once. The V gene is TRBV4-3, the J gene TRBJ1-1, with D maybe TRBD1 (6 bases). The receptor's source is a male donor with ankylosing spondylitis. Sequencing was performed on blood, either unsorted or a sorted T cell fraction (not recorded which). The CDR3 nucleotides read TGCGCCAGCAGCCAGAACAGGGAAGTAACTGAAGCTTTCTTT. This translates into CASSQNREVTEAFF.